Listed below are T cell receptor beta chains from one sample, sequenced in a study of OX40 agonist ivuxolimab in advanced cancers. Assay: immunoSEQ multiplex PCR; the TCRdb copy retains only in-frame clones and omits some. The table has fewer than 120,000 clones, about nine tenths seen once. Source: CD4+ or CD8+ T cells sorted from blood, taken in a trial of the OX40 agonist ivuxolimab. All receptors derive from an adult with an advanced solid tumor such as melanoma, head and neck, liver or kidney cancer. Both conserved end residues are part of each CDR3. Fields, in order: clone size, J gene, D gene, V gene, CDR3 DNA, CDR3 protein. D genes are given only for firm matches. Some rows have no size entry. The others give once, few or many, or a class for an expanded clone.

NA	TRBJ2-5	NA	TRBV18	TGTGCCAGCTCACACGTGACTGGACCCCTAGAGACCCAGTACTTC	CASSHVTGPLETQYF
NA	TRBJ1-1	NA	TRBV5-4	TGTGCCAGCAGCTTTTCTGAGGGACCAGCTTTCTTT	CASSFSEGPAFF
few	TRBJ2-7	TRBD1	TRBV6-1	TGTGCCAGCAGTGAAATAACAGGGGGCGAGCAGTACTTC	CASSEITGGEQYF
once	TRBJ1-5	TRBD1	TRBV5-1	TGCGCCAGCAGCCTAACAGGGGGCGGGAATCAGCCCCAGCATTTT	CASSLTGGGNQPQHF
NA	TRBJ1-6	NA	TRBV11-2	TGTGCCAGCAGCTTAGCGGATAACTTGTCCCCCCTCCACTTT	CASSLADNLSPLHF
NA	TRBJ1-3	NA	TRBV18	TGTGCCAGCTTACGGGTCACGGCCGGAAACACCATATATTTT	CASLRVTAGNTIYF
NA	TRBJ1-5	TRBD1	TRBV6-5	TGTGCCAGCAAAACAGGGGGCAATCAGCCCCAGCATTTT	CASKTGGNQPQHF
NA	TRBJ1-1	NA	TRBV2	TGTGCCAGCACAGGTCGGGCAGGGGTTGAAGCTTTCTTT	CASTGRAGVEAFF
NA	TRBJ1-1	NA	TRBV29-1	TGCAGCGTTGTCCTAATCCTGAAGGGGACTGAAGCTTTCTTT	CSVVLILKGTEAFF
NA	TRBJ2-1	NA	TRBV15	TGTGCCACCAGCACGGCGGGGTATCCGTACAATGAGCAGTTCTTC	CATSTAGYPYNEQFF
NA	TRBJ1-1	NA	TRBV5-1	TGCGCCAGCAGCTTGGAAACAACGGGGAACACTGAAGCTTTCTTT	CASSLETTGNTEAFF
NA	TRBJ2-7	TRBD2	TRBV7-2	TGTGCCAGCAGCTTTAGGACTAGCGGGGGGCCCTACGAGCAGTACTTC	CASSFRTSGGPYEQYF
once	TRBJ2-5	NA	TRBV7-8	TGTGCCAGCAGCTTAGCGCTCGAGACCCAGTACTTC	CASSLALETQYF
NA	TRBJ1-2	NA	TRBV7-9	TGTGCCAGCGGCGGGGGGAACTATGGCTACACCTTC	CASGGGNYGYTF
NA	TRBJ2-7	TRBD2	TRBV9	TGTGCCAGCAATGAGGGACTAATTAACGACGAGCAGTACTTC	CASNEGLINDEQYF
few	TRBJ2-2	TRBD1	TRBV10-3	TGTGCCATCAGTGAGGGACAGGGAAGCACCGGGGAGCTGTTTTTT	CAISEGQGSTGELFF
NA	TRBJ2-7	TRBD1	TRBV29-1	TGCAGCGTTCAGGGGGACTCCTACGAGCAGTACTTC	CSVQGDSYEQYF
NA	TRBJ1-2	NA	TRBV9	TGTGCCAGCAGCGTAGAATGGGCACCCGCTAACTATGGCTACACCTTC	CASSVEWAPANYGYTF
NA	TRBJ1-3	NA	TRBV5-1	TGCGCCAGCAGCTTGGATCCGGACGGCAGTGTTTACACCATATATTTT	CASSLDPDGSVYTIYF
NA	TRBJ1-4	NA	TRBV14	TGTGCCAGCAGCCCAGGACACCGTGAAAAACTGTTTTTT	CASSPGHREKLFF
NA	TRBJ2-1	TRBD2	TRBV7-3	TGTGCCAGCAGCTTAACCGGGACTAGCGGGAAGTACAATGAGCAGTTCTTC	CASSLTGTSGKYNEQFF
once	TRBJ2-3	NA	TRBV25-1	TGTGCCAGCAGTGCCCCTACCGGCCGCTGGAGCACAGATACGCAGTATTTT	CASSAPTGRWSTDTQYF
NA	TRBJ2-5	NA	TRBV5-5	TGTGCCAGCAGCTTTGAGACCCAAGAGACCCAGTACTTC	CASSFETQETQYF
NA	TRBJ2-7	TRBD2	TRBV7-2	TGTGCCAGCAGCGACCCGGGGGGGGGCAGCTCCTACGAGCAGTACTTC	CASSDPGGGSSYEQYF
NA	TRBJ1-1	TRBD1	TRBV7-2	TGTGCCAGCAGTTACGCCGGGACAGGGTCTGAAGCTTTCTTT	CASSYAGTGSEAFF
NA	TRBJ1-1	NA	TRBV13	TGTGCCAGCAGCTTAGCGCAGGGGTGGACTGAAGCTTTCTTT	CASSLAQGWTEAFF
NA	TRBJ1-2	TRBD1	TRBV5-4	TGTGCCAGCAGCACACAGAAACAGGGGAACTATGGCTACACCTTC	CASSTQKQGNYGYTF
NA	TRBJ1-3	TRBD1	TRBV5-1	TGCGCCAGCAGCCCCGGACAGGGGACTGGAAACACCATATATTTT	CASSPGQGTGNTIYF
NA	TRBJ2-5	TRBD2	TRBV4-2	TGTGCCAGCAGCCAAGGGGCTAGCGGGGCCATAAACCAAGAGACCCAGTACTTC	CASSQGASGAINQETQYF
NA	TRBJ2-2	TRBD2	TRBV6-1	TGTGCCAGCAGCGAAGACAGCGGGGACACCGGGGAGCTGTTTTTT	CASSEDSGDTGELFF
NA	TRBJ1-1	TRBD1	TRBV28	TGTGCCAGCCACCAACAGGGGGCTGGAGCTTTCTTT	CASHQQGAGAFF
NA	TRBJ1-5	NA	TRBV28	TGTGCCAGCAGTCCCTCTTTGAGACAGCCCCAGCATTTT	CASSPSLRQPQHF
once	TRBJ1-4	NA	TRBV4-3	TGCGCCAGCAGCCAAGATCTGGAGTCTAGAGAAAAACTGTTTTTT	CASSQDLESREKLFF
NA	TRBJ2-1	TRBD2	TRBV15	TGTGCCACCAGCAGGGGACTAGCGGGGCCTTACAATGAGCAGTTCTTC	CATSRGLAGPYNEQFF
NA	TRBJ1-1	TRBD1	TRBV27	TGTGCCAGCAGTAGCCACAGGGGGCCGTTAGCTTTCTTT	CASSSHRGPLAFF
NA	TRBJ2-3	TRBD2	TRBV7-8	TGTGCCAGCAGCTTAGAAGCGGGAGCTGGCACAGATACGCAGTATTTT	CASSLEAGAGTDTQYF
NA	TRBJ1-2	NA	TRBV13	TGTGCCAGCAGCTTTGCCGGATTTGAAAACTATGGCTACACCTTC	CASSFAGFENYGYTF
NA	TRBJ1-2	TRBD1	TRBV7-3	TGTGCCAGCAGCTTGGGGACAGGAAGCTATGGCTACACCTTC	CASSLGTGSYGYTF
NA	TRBJ2-3	NA	TRBV7-9	TGTGCCAGCAGCCGTAGCCAAGGAGATACGCAGTATTTT	CASSRSQGDTQYF
NA	TRBJ1-1	NA	TRBV7-9	TGTGCCAGCAGCTTGGGACACAGGAACACTGAAGCTTTCTTT	CASSLGHRNTEAFF
NA	TRBJ1-1	NA	TRBV6-6	TGTGCCAGCAGTTACTCGGGTCCCTATGAAGCTTTCTTT	CASSYSGPYEAFF
NA	TRBJ1-2	NA	TRBV19	TGTGCCAGTAGTCCCGGGGGCGAAAGGGGCTACACCTTC	CASSPGGERGYTF
NA	TRBJ2-2	TRBD1	TRBV5-6	TGTGCCAGCAGCTCGTCAGAGGACAGGGTTGCGGGGGAGCTGTTTTTT	CASSSSEDRVAGELFF
NA	TRBJ1-1	TRBD1	TRBV11-3	TGTGCCTCGACAGGGTATGTCACTGAAGCTTTCTTT	CASTGYVTEAFF
NA	TRBJ2-1	TRBD1	TRBV13	TGTGCCAGCAGCTCCAGGACAGGGGGCAATCTTTTTTCCTACAATGAGCAGTTCTTC	CASSSRTGGNLFSYNEQFF
NA	TRBJ2-7	NA	TRBV18	TGTGCCAGCTCACCACGGAGAGAGGGCGAGCAGTACTTC	CASSPRREGEQYF
NA	TRBJ2-7	NA	TRBV11-2	TGTGCCAGCAGCTTAGGGGCAAACAACGAGCAGTACTTC	CASSLGANNEQYF
NA	TRBJ1-4	TRBD1	TRBV4-2	TGTGCCAGCAGCCAAGCTCCGGGACAGGGGGCGAATGAAAAACTGTTTTTT	CASSQAPGQGANEKLFF
NA	TRBJ2-7	NA	TRBV14	TGTGCCAGCAGCCCTTCTTACTACGAGCAGTACTTC	CASSPSYYEQYF